This T cell receptor beta chain is drawn from a study of T cell responses to AZD1222 COVID-19 vaccine. Study-wide results and caveats: Spike-specific TCR breadth and depth rose after two AZD1222 doses.

The method was immunoSEQ multiplex PCR; TCRdb's version includes in-frame clones alone and lacks a portion of them. The table records about 120,000 clones, 92% of them present only once. CDR1 and CDR2 from the germline V gene are DFQATT and SNEGSKA (reference sequence). There are 16 residues in the CDR3. V shed 3 bases and J shed 3 bases, with 20 bases lying between them. Concerning this clone: What it binds is not known.

The gene calls are TRBV20-1 and TRBJ1-2, with D tentatively TRBD1 (5 bases). This material consisted of peripheral blood, taken on day 0 of AZD1222 vaccination. This sequence originates from an adult in good health. The CDR3 nucleotides are TGCAGTGCTAGTTTAGGGGTTGAAGGGTTGTACTATGGCTACACCTTC. Protein sequence: CSASLGVEGLYYGYTF.